A single sample gave rise to the 7 T cell receptor beta chains below, sequenced in a study of human T cells and chemical hapten exposure (dated by TCRdb to 2020 to 2023). The sample's time point label, in plain terms: healthy volunteer bleed at 2 weeks. Total RNA was isolated from unfractionated whole blood collected in Tempus Blood RNA tubes. Library creation used RACE. Instrument used: NextSeq 500. TCRdb took the public reads, trimmed them with fastp at Q25, ran MiXCR for clone calling and kept in-frame beta chains. Each CDR3 protein gets just one entry, which takes the most common genes and DNA from the rows behind it. The sample data list under 95,000 distinct CDR3 sequences, and just under 9% of these were observed just once. The ten top clones hold around 2.8% of the sample. The sequencing input was whole blood. These receptors were collected from a female donor in good health. Some clones in this sample may be carry-over from other donors' samples.

This clonotype was counted a few times. The chain employs TRBV7-8 and TRBJ2-5; 8 nucleotides align to TRBD1. V lost 5 bases, J lost 2 bases, and 4 bases stayed unmatched. CDR1 is SGHVS and CDR2 is FQNEAQ in the germline V gene. The CDR3 is 14 amino acids. The CDR3 is CASSAGDRQETQYF. In DNA form, the CDR3 reads TGTGCCAGCAGCGCTGGGGACAGGCAAGAGACCCAGTACTTC.

This clonotype occurred many times. The chain joins TRBV20-1 to TRBJ1-5, with D perhaps TRBD1 (6 bases). Deletions cut 6 bases from V and 3 bases from J, with 21 bases between. The germline CDR1 and CDR2 sequences are DFQATT and SNEGSKA (reference sequence). This CDR3 is 16 amino acids long. CDR3 protein: CSAADVTGGANQPQHF. The CDR3 region has the DNA TGCAGTGCGGCCGATGTGACAGGCGGTGCCAATCAGCCCCAGCATTTT.

Many counts were recorded for this clonotype. The rearrangement uses TRBV6-1 and TRBJ2-1, with D perhaps being TRBD1 or TRBD2 (5 bases each). Trimming took 7 bases from V and 7 from J, leaving 20 bases between them. Germline lookup yields CDR1 MNHNS and CDR2 SASEGT. The CDR3 runs to 15 residues. CDR3 coding DNA: TGTGCCAGCATTGGGGGTACTTTGGGTAGGAATGAGCAGTTCTTC. Translated, it gives CASIGGTLGRNEQFF.

The V and J genes are TRBV20-1 and TRBJ1-5, with a weak D call TRBD1 (6 bases). The CDR3 runs to 13 residues. V dropped 6 bases and J dropped 1 base, with 10 bases sitting between them. CDR1 and CDR2 (germline): DFQATT, SNEGSKA (reference sequence). The CDR3: CSAGTRSNQPQHF. The CDR3 bases are TGCAGTGCCGGGACACGGAGCAATCAGCCCCAGCATTTT.

The V and J genes are TRBV18 and TRBJ2-7; possibly TRBD1 for D (5 bases). V was cut by 3 bases and J by 5 bases, with 11 bases left in between. Germline V lookup: CDR1 KGHSH, CDR2 LQKENI. This CDR3 is built from 13 residues. This CDR3 reads CASSPRVKDEQYF. CDR3 bases: TGTGCCAGCTCACCCAGGGTGAAGGACGAGCAGTACTTC. The whole variable domain, filled in from reference TRBV18 and TRBJ2-7, reads NAGVMQNPRHLVRRRGQEARLRCSPMKGHSHVYWYRQLPEEGLKFMVYLQKENIIDESGMPKERFSAEFPKEGPSILRIQQVVRGDSAAYFCASSPRVKDEQYFGPGTRLTVT.

As regards this clonotype: Germline and junction disagree at one end, which may indicate a read error. V usage is TRBV6-5 and J usage is TRBJ1-5, with unresolved D. Germline V gene data show CDR1 as MNHEY and CDR2 as SVGAGI. This CDR3 comprises 13 residues. CDR3 in DNA: TGTGCCAGCAGTCTGTCGACCAATCAGCCCCAGAATTTT. This gives the protein CASSLSTNQPQNF.

This clonotype has just a few counts. This chain connects TRBV20-1 to TRBJ1-1; D gene unclear. This CDR3 has 14 residues. CDR1 and CDR2 (germline): DFQATT, SNEGSKA (reference sequence). Trimming cost V 1 base and J 3 bases, with 12 bases left between them. The CDR3 nucleotides are TGCAGTGCTAGAGTTGGAGGTATGGACACTGAAGCTTTCTTT. The encoded protein is CSARVGGMDTEAFF.